The TCR beta chain described here comes from a study of shared clonotypes between healthy human individuals. Findings and limits, study-wide: A limitation of the genetic and exposure-history diversity represented arose from few donors. In general, naive subsets displayed greater estimated richness than memory subsets did. Clonotype sharing levels among donors were expected to vary with sequencing depth.

Profiled with immunoSEQ multiplex PCR; TCRdb holds only in-frame clones, not every one. The sample consists of fewer than 1.6 million clones, around 98.5% of them appearing once. As to this clone: Its antigen is not identified.

The germline CDR1 and CDR2 sequences are SGHTA and FQGTGA. The CDR3 extends over 15 amino acids. The V segment lost 2 bases and the J segment 6 bases; nucleotides outside the gene matches: 5. Recent acute infections and vaccinations were absent in the healthy HIV-negative adult donors. The receptor comes from a man between 25 and 39 years old in good health. Sequencing was done on a sample of naive CD4+ T cells sorted from blood. Subset given: CD45RA+ positively selected. V usage is TRBV7-3 and J usage is TRBJ2-1; TRBD2 aligns across 9 bases. The CDR3 nucleotides are TGTGCCAGCAGCTTAGTTCCTAGCGGGATCAATGAGCAGTTCTTC. This sequence encodes CASSLVPSGINEQFF.